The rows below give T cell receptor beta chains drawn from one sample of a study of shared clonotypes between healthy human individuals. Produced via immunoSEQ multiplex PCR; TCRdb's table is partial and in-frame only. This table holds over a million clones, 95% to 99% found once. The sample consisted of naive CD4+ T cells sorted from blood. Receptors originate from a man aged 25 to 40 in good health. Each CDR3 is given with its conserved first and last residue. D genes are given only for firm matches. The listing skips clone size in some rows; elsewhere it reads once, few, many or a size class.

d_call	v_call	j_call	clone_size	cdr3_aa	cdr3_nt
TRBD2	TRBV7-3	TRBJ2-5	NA	CASKGLAEGGETQYF	TGTGCCAGCAAGGGACTAGCGGAGGGCGGCGAGACCCAGTACTTC
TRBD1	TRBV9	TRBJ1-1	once	CASSVATNRGTEAFF	TGTGCCAGCAGCGTAGCTACAAACAGGGGGACTGAAGCTTTCTTT
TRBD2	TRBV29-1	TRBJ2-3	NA	CSVGHIAGQSDTQYF	TGCAGCGTTGGCCATATAGCGGGCCAGTCAGATACGCAGTATTTT
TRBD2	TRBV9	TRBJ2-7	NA	CASSPNPEVLAGVYEQYF	TGTGCCAGCAGCCCAAACCCCGAGGTTCTAGCGGGAGTGTACGAGCAGTACTTC
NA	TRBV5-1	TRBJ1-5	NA	CASSLAYGDNQPQHF	TGCGCCAGCAGCTTGGCATACGGTGACAATCAGCCCCAGCATTTT
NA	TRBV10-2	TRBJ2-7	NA	CASSEYGEQYF	TGCGCCAGCAGTGAGTACGGTGAGCAGTACTTC
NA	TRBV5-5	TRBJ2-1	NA	CASTQSGAYNEQFF	TGTGCCAGCACCCAGTCCGGGGCCTACAATGAGCAGTTCTTC
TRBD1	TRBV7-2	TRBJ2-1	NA	CASSVRLFDVDRTYNEQFF	TGTGCCAGCAGCGTAAGACTTTTTGATGTGGACAGGACCTACAATGAGCAGTTCTTC
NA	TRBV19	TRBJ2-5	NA	CASSPSPGRAGETQYF	TGTGCCAGTAGTCCTTCCCCCGGCAGGGCAGGAGAGACCCAGTACTTC
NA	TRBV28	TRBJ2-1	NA	CASSLWEEQFF	TGTGCCAGCAGTTTGTGGGAAGAGCAGTTCTTC
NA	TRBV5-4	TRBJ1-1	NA	CASSLGGEGTEAFF	TGTGCCAGCAGCTTGGGGGGGGAAGGCACTGAAGCTTTCTTT
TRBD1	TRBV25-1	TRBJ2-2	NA	CATEIRTGVKGELFF	TGTGCCACCGAAATCAGGACAGGGGTGAAGGGGGAGCTGTTTTTT
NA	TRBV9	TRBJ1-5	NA	CASSVDSSNQPQHF	TGTGCCAGCAGCGTAGACAGTAGCAATCAGCCCCAGCATTTT
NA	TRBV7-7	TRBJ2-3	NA	CASSLGGVTDTQYF	TGTGCTAGCAGCTTAGGGGGGGTCACAGATACGCAGTATTTT
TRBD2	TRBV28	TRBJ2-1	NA	CASSLAGDLGEQFF	TGTGCCAGCAGTTTGGCGGGAGACCTGGGTGAGCAGTTCTTC
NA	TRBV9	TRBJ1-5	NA	CASSPRSAAQPQHF	TGTGCCAGCAGCCCTAGGTCCGCTGCCCAGCCCCAGCATTTT
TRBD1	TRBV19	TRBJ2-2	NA	CASSITDRGSTGELFF	TGTGCCAGTAGTATCACCGACAGGGGGAGCACCGGGGAGCTGTTTTTT
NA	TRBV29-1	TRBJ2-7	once	CSVTREASEQYF	TGCAGCGTTACCAGGGAGGCCTCCGAGCAGTACTTC
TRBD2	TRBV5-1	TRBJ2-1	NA	CASSFSASGSLNEQFF	TGCGCCAGCAGCTTCAGTGCTAGCGGGAGCCTCAATGAGCAGTTCTTC
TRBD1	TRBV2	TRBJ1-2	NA	CASSGGTGGFYGYTF	TGTGCCAGCAGTGGCGGGACAGGGGGCTTCTATGGCTACACCTTC
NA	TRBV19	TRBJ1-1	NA	CASSMGGRNTEAFF	TGTGCCAGTAGTATGGGGGGGAGGAACACTGAAGCTTTCTTT
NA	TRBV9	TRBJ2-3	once	CASSPASWFISTDTQYF	TGTGCCAGCAGCCCCGCATCTTGGTTTATTTCGACAGATACGCAGTATTTT
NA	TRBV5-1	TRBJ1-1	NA	CASSREAGGMNTEAFF	TGCGCCAGCAGCCGGGAGGCAGGCGGCATGAACACTGAAGCTTTCTTT
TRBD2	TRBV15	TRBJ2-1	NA	CATSRVGSGRVYNEQFF	TGTGCCACCAGCAGAGTGGGCAGCGGGAGGGTATACAATGAGCAGTTCTTC
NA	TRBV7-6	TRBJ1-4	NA	CASSTRAGKLFF	TGTGCCAGCAGCACAAGGGCCGGAAAACTGTTTTTT
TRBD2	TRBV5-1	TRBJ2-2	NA	CASSLRTSEGNTGELFF	TGCGCCAGCAGCTTGAGAACTAGCGAAGGGAACACCGGGGAGCTGTTTTTT
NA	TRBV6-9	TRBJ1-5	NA	CASSYPLDSNQPQHF	TGTGCCAGCAGTTACCCACTTGATAGCAATCAGCCCCAGCATTTT
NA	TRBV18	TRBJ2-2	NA	CASSRRDGGELFF	TGTGCCAGCTCACGCAGGGACGGCGGGGAGCTGTTTTTT
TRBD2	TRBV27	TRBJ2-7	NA	CASTPGLAGVGSYEQYF	TGTGCCAGCACACCGGGACTAGCGGGAGTAGGGTCCTACGAGCAGTACTTC
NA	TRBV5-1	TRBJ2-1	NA	CASSFGGGGEQFF	TGCGCCAGCAGTTTCGGAGGAGGAGGTGAGCAGTTCTTC
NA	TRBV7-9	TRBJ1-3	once	CWVSGNTIYF	TGTTGGGTCTCTGGAAACACCATATATTTT
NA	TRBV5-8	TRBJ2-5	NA	CASSSPYGAAQYF	TGTGCCAGCAGCTCCCCATACGGGGCGGCCCAGTACTTC
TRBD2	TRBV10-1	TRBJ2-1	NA	CASSIWHLAGDFGEQFF	TGCGCCAGCAGCATATGGCATCTAGCGGGAGATTTCGGTGAGCAGTTCTTC
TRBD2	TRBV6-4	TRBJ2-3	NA	CASSTSGSGADTQYF	TGTGCCAGCAGTACTAGCGGGAGTGGGGCAGATACGCAGTATTTT
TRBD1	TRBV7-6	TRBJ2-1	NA	CASSLAVGTGSTNEQFF	TGTGCCAGCAGCTTAGCGGTAGGGACAGGGTCGACGAATGAGCAGTTCTTC
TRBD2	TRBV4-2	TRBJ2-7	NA	CASSQGGVGLRLFGEQYF	TGTGCCAGCAGCCAGGGGGGAGTGGGACTACGCCTTTTTGGAGAGCAGTACTTC
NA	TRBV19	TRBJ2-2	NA	CASSIAGPVTGELFF	TGTGCCAGTAGTATAGCGGGACCGGTTACCGGGGAGCTGTTTTTT
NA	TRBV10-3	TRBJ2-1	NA	CAISQSLSSYNEQFF	TGTGCCATCAGTCAAAGCTTAAGTTCCTACAATGAGCAGTTCTTC